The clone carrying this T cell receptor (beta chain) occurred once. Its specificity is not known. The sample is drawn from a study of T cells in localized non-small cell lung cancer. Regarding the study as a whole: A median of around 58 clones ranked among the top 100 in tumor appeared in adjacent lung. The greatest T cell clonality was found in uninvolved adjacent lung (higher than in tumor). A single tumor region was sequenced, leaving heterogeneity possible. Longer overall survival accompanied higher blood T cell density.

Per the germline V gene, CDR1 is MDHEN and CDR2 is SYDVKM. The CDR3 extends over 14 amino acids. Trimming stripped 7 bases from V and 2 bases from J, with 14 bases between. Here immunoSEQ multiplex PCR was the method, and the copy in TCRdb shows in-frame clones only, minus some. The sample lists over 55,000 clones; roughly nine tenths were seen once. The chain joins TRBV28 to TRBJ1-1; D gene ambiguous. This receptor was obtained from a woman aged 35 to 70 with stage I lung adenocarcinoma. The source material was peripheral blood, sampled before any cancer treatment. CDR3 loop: CASTSPRVNTEAFF. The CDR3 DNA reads TGTGCCAGCACTTCCCCTAGGGTCAACACTGAAGCTTTCTTT.